The 9 T cell receptor beta chains given below trace back to one sample, sequenced in a study of blood T cells in healthy people across ages. PCR was performed a second time for 7 to 11 cycles using a sample-barcoded 5' primer and a J-beta primer mix. TCRdb passed the 5' RACE reads through MiXCR, listing each CDR3 protein once. Of about 1.6 million distinct CDR3 sequences in the sample, roughly a third were seen once. The sequenced sample consisted of blood. All receptors come from a woman in her 30s in good health.

The chain is built from TRBV3-1 and TRBJ1-1; 11 positions agree with TRBD1. The CDR3 runs 17 residues. The trim removed 4 bases at V and 4 bases at J, leaving 11 bases unmatched. Germline loops: CDR1 LGHDT, CDR2 YNNKEL (reference sequence). The CDR3 is CASSLIRGGQGATEAFF. CDR3 nucleotide sequence: TGTGCCAGCAGCCTAATAAGAGGAGGACAGGGGGCCACTGAAGCTTTCTTT.

The gene calls are TRBV2 and TRBJ1-4, with D perhaps matching TRBD1 (6 bases). From germline, CDR1 is SNHLY and CDR2 FYNNEI. V lost 4 bases and J 8 bases, leaving 11 bases between the germline ends. The CDR3 is made up of 13 amino acids. CDR3 sequence: CASSGTAIEKLFF. The CDR3 nucleotides are TGTGCCAGCAGTGGGACAGCCATAGAAAAACTGTTTTTT.

The chain joins TRBV6-6 to TRBJ2-7; D is uncertain. The ends were cut back, 0 bases at V and 5 bases at J, with 5 bases in the middle. Germline assignment: CDR1 MNHNY and CDR2 SVGAGI (reference sequence). The length of the CDR3 is 12 residues. CDR3 sequence reads: CASSYSADEQYF. In nucleotides, the CDR3 is TGTGCCAGCAGTTACTCTGCGGACGAGCAGTACTTC.

The chain is built from TRBV4-2 and TRBJ2-1, with 12 bases fitting TRBD2. Germline CDR1 and CDR2: LGHNA and YNFKEQ. V lost 1 base to trimming and J lost 4 bases; unmatched junction nucleotides: 8. The CDR3 extends over 18 amino acids. CDR3 coding DNA: TGTGCCAGCAGCCAAGGGAGGACTAGCGGGACTGCTTACAATGAGCAGTTCTTC. This gives the protein CASSQGRTSGTAYNEQFF.

This chain joins TRBV6-5 and TRBJ2-7, with TRBD1 matching over 11 bases. This CDR3 has 13 residues. CDR1 and CDR2 from the germline V gene are MNHEY and SVGAGI. The V and J ends lost 5 bases and 7 bases, in that order; junction bases with no gene match: 4. The CDR3 here is CASSRTGGREQYF. The CDR3 region has the DNA TGTGCCAGCAGTAGGACAGGGGGCCGGGAGCAGTACTTC.

The J gene is TRBJ1-1, the V gene TRBV20-1; no clear D gene. Germline V gene data show CDR1 as DFQATT and CDR2 as SNEGSKA (reference sequence). The V and J ends lost 6 bases and 7 bases respectively, with 15 bases between them. This CDR3 is built from 12 residues. The CDR3 DNA reads TGCAGTGCCCGGCGGGGTAACGGTGAAGCTTTCTTT. Translation gives CSARRGNGEAFF.

The rearrangement joins TRBV10-3 to TRBJ2-7; D is possibly TRBD1 or TRBD2 (5 bases each). The CDR3 runs to 13 residues. Germline assignment: CDR1 ENHRY and CDR2 SYGVKD. The V gene lost 11 bases and the J gene lost 6 bases, with 20 bases spanning the gap. The chain's CDR3 is CAVSPGPWGEQYF. The CDR3 coding sequence is TGTGCCGTTTCGCCGGGACCTTGGGGCGAGCAGTACTTC.

The chain uses TRBV21-1 and TRBJ2-6; TRBD2, the D gene given by the table, was not confirmed from the DNA. TRBV21-1 is listed as a pseudogene. The CDR3 covers 22 residues. The chain's CDR3 is CASSNKGYGLGPRDSGANVLTF. Here the CDR3 DNA reads TGTGCCAGCAGCAACAAGGGTTACGGGTTGGGGCCTCGCGACTCTGGGGCCAACGTCCTGACTTTC.

This clonotype showed up just a few times. V is TRBV9 and J is TRBJ2-1; 8 bases map to TRBD2. The CDR3 spans 16 residues. The trim removed 4 bases at V and 5 bases at J, leaving 11 bases unmatched. The V gene's germline CDR1 is SGDLS and CDR2 YYNGEE. CDR3 sequence (DNA): TGTGCCAGCAGCTCCGAGACTAGCGCACCACACAATGAGCAGTTCTTC. Its protein is CASSSETSAPHNEQFF.